A single sample is the source of the 5 T cell receptor beta chains below, sequenced in a study of T cell responses to AZD1222 COVID-19 vaccine. The data were produced by immunoSEQ multiplex PCR, yet TCRdb's version contains in-frame clones alone and is incomplete. The sample holds around 250,000 clones, over 85% seen once. Sequencing used peripheral blood, obtained on day 0 of AZD1222 vaccination. These receptors came from an adult in good health.

The rearrangement uses TRBV20-1 and TRBJ1-2; D is ambiguous. The CDR3 sequence is 10 residues long. The germline V gene has CDR1 DFQATT and CDR2 SNEGSKA (reference sequence). The V end lost 0 bases, the J end lost 7 bases, and 3 bases lay between the germline ends. The CDR3 nucleotides read TGCAGTGCTAGAGATAGTGGCTACACCTTC. Protein sequence: CSARDSGYTF.

The chain couples TRBV7-4 to TRBJ2-7; possible D gene TRBD2, 6 bases. Germline values: CDR1 SGHVT, CDR2 SQSDAQ. The CDR3 consists of 14 residues. V lost 3 bases and J lost 5, with 14 bases in between. DNA for the CDR3: TGTGCCAGCAGCTTTACGGGAGCAAGGAACGAGCAGTACTTC. Translating gives CASSFTGARNEQYF.

The rearrangement joins TRBV6-2 or TRBV6-3 to TRBJ2-7; D uncertain. The germline V gene has CDR1 MNHEY and CDR2 SVGEGT. The length of the CDR3 is 12 residues. V shed 2 bases and J shed 7 bases, with 9 bases lying between them. CDR3 region: CASSYVGWEQYF. CDR3 coding DNA: TGTGCCAGCAGTTACGTAGGGTGGGAGCAGTACTTC.

The V gene is TRBV3-1 (or the pseudogene TRBV3-2), the J gene TRBJ2-7; TRBD1 might be the D (5 bases). The CDR3 has 13 amino acids. The germline V gene encodes CDR1 LGHDT and CDR2 YNNKEL (reference sequence). The ends were cut back, 5 bases at V and 1 base at J, with 9 bases in the middle. The CDR3 DNA reads as TGTGCCAGCAGCAATCAGGGATCCTACGAGCAGTACTTC. Translation: CASSNQGSYEQYF.

This clone was recorded only once. The chain uses TRBV4-2 and TRBJ1-5; no clear D. Trimming removed 2 bases at V and 0 bases at J, with 8 bases between. CDR1 is LGHNA, CDR2 YNFKEQ, per germline. CDR3 size: 15 residues. CDR3 residues: CASSQSTSSNQPQHF. DNA of the CDR3: TGTGCCAGCAGCCAATCGACAAGTAGCAATCAGCCCCAGCATTTT.